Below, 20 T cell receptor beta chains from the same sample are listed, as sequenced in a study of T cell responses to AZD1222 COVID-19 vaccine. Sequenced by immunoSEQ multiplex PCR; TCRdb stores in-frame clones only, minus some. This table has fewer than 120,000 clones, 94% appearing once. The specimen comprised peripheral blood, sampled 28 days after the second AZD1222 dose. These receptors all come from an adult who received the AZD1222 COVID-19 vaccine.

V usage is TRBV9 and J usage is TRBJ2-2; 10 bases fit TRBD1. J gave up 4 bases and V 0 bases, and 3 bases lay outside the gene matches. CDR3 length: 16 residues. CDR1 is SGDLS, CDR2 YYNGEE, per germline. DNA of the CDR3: TGTGCCAGCAGCGTAGTGGGACAGGGGACCACCGGGGAGCTGTTTTTT. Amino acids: CASSVVGQGTTGELFF.

The CDR3 protein is CASHRVGISYNSPLHF. CDR3 bases: TGTGCCAGCCACCGGGTGGGTATCTCCTATAATTCACCCCTCCACTTT. The genes are TRBV2 and TRBJ1-6; D gene uncertain. The germline V gene has CDR1 SNHLY and CDR2 FYNNEI. Trimming took 8 bases from V and 0 from J, leaving 14 bases between them. The CDR3 spans 16 residues.

The CDR3 protein is CASSLVWDTEAFF. DNA for the CDR3: TGTGCCAGCAGTTTGGTGTGGGACACTGAAGCTTTCTTT. V gene TRBV28 combines with J gene TRBJ1-1, with unresolved D. CDR1 and CDR2 (germline): MDHEN, SYDVKM. This CDR3 spans 13 amino acids. V was shortened by 3 bases and J by 3 bases, with 8 bases between the two germline ends.

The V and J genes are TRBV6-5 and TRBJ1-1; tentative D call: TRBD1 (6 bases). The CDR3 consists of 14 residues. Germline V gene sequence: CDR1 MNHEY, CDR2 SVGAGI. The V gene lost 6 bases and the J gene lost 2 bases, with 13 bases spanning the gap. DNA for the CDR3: TGTGCCAGCAGCCTGACGGGGGGCAACACTGAAGCTTTCTTT. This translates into CASSLTGGNTEAFF.

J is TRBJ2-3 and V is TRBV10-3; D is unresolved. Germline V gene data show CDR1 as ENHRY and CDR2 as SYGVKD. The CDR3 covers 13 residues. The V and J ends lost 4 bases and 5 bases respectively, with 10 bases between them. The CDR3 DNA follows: TGTGCCATCAGTGTTTTAGTCGGAGATACGCAGTATTTT. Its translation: CAISVLVGDTQYF.

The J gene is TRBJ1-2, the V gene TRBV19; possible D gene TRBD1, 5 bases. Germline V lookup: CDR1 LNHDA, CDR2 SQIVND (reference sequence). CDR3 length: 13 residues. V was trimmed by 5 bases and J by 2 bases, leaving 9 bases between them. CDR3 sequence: CASSPGRNYGYTF. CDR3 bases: TGTGCCAGTAGTCCGGGACGGAACTATGGCTACACCTTC.

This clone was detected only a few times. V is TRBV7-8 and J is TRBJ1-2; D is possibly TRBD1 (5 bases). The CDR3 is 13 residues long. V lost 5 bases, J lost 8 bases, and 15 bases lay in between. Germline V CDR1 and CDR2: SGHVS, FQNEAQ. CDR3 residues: CASSPREEGGYTF. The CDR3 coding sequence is TGTGCCAGCAGCCCCAGGGAGGAGGGAGGCTACACCTTC.

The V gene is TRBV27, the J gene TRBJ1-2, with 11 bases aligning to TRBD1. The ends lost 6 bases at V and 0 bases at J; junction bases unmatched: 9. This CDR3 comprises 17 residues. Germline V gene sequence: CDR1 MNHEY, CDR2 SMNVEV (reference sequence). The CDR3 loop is CASSSGQGAPPNYGYTF. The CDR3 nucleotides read TGTGCCAGCAGCAGTGGACAGGGGGCACCCCCTAACTATGGCTACACCTTC.

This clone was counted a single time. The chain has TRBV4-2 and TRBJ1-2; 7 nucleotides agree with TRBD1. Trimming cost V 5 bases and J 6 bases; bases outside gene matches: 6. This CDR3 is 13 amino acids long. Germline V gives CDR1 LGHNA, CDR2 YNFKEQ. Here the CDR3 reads CASSASQGDGYTF. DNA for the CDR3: TGTGCCAGCAGCGCGTCCCAGGGGGATGGCTACACCTTC.

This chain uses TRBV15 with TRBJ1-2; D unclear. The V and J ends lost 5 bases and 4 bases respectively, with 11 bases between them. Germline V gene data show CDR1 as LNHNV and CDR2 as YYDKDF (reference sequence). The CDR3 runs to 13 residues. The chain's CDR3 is CATSLLASYGYTF. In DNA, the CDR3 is TGTGCCACCAGCCTTCTGGCGAGCTATGGCTACACCTTC.

CDR3 sequence: CSVDYGGRGYTF. The CDR3 DNA reads as TGCAGCGTTGACTACGGGGGACGGGGCTACACCTTC. V usage is TRBV29-1 and J usage is TRBJ1-2; tentatively, D is TRBD1 (5 bases). This CDR3 has 12 residues. The germline V gene has CDR1 SQVTM and CDR2 ANQGSEA. Trimming left V 3 bases short and J 8 bases short, with 13 bases between. Combining the CDR3 with reference TRBV29-1 and TRBJ1-2 gives the whole variable domain SAVISQKPSRDICQRGTSLTIQCQVDSQVTMMFWYRQQPGQSLTLIATANQGSEATYESGFVIDKFPISRPNLTFSTLTVSNMSPEDSSIYLCSVDYGGRGYTFGSGTRLTVV.

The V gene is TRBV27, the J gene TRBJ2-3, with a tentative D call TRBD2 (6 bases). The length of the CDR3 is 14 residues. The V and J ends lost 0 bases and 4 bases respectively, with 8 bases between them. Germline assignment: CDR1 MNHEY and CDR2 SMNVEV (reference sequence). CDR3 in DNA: TGTGCCAGCAGTTTATCCGGGAGCGCAGATACGCAGTATTTT. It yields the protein CASSLSGSADTQYF.

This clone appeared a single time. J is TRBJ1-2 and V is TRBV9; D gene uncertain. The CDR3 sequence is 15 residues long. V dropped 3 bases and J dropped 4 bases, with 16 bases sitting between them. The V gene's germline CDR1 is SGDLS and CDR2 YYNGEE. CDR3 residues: CASSEWERETYGYTF. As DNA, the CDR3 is TGTGCCAGCAGCGAGTGGGAACGGGAAACCTATGGCTACACCTTC.

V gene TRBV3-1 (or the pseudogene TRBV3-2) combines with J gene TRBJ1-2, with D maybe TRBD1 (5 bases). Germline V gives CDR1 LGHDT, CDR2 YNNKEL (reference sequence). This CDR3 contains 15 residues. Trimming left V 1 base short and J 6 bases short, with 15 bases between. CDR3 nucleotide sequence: TGTGCCAGCAGCCAAGGTGCAGGGAAGTCAAATGGCTACACCTTC. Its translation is CASSQGAGKSNGYTF.

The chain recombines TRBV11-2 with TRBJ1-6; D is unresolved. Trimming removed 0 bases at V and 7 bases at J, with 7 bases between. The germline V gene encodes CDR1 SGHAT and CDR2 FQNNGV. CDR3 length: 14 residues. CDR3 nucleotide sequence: TGTGCCAGCAGCTTAGATAGAGCGAATTCACCCCTCCACTTT. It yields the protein CASSLDRANSPLHF.

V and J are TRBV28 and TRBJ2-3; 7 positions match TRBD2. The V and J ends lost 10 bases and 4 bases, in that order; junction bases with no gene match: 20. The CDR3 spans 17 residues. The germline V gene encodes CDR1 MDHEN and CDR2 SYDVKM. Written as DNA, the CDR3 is TGTGCCACCAACTACTCTCCGGGGAGGGAATGGTCAGATACGCAGTATTTT. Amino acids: CATNYSPGREWSDTQYF.

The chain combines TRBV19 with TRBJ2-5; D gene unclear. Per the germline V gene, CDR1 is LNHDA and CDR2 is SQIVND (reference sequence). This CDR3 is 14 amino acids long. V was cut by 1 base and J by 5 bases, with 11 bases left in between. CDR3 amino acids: CASSIGPVGETQYF. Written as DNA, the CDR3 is TGTGCCAGTAGTATAGGTCCCGTTGGGGAGACCCAGTACTTC.

CDR3 in DNA: TGTGCCAGCAGCTCTCGTGGAGGGGACGAGCAGTACTTC. Its translation: CASSSRGGDEQYF. The chain carries TRBV11-3 and TRBJ2-7; possibly TRBD2 for D (6 bases). This CDR3 is 13 amino acids long. The V end lost 4 bases, the J end lost 5 bases, and 12 bases lay between the germline ends. From germline, CDR1 is SGHNT and CDR2 YENEEA.

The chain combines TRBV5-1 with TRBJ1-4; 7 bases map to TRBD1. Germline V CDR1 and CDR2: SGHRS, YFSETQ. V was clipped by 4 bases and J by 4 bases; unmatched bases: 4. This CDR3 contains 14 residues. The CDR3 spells CASSPRDSNEKLFF. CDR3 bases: TGCGCCAGCAGCCCCCGGGACAGTAATGAAAAACTGTTTTTT. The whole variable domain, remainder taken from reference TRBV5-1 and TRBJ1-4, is KAGVTQTPRYLIKTRGQQVTLSCSPISGHRSVSWYQQTPGQGLQFLFEYFSETQRNKGNFPGRFSGRQFSNSRSEMNVSTLELGDSALYLCASSPRDSNEKLFFGSGTQLSVL.

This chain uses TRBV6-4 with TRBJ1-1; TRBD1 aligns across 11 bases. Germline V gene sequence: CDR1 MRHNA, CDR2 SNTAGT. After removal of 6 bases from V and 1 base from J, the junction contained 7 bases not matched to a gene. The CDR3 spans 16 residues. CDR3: CASSVTGQGANTEAFF. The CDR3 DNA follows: TGTGCCAGCAGCGTAACCGGACAGGGGGCGAACACTGAAGCTTTCTTT.